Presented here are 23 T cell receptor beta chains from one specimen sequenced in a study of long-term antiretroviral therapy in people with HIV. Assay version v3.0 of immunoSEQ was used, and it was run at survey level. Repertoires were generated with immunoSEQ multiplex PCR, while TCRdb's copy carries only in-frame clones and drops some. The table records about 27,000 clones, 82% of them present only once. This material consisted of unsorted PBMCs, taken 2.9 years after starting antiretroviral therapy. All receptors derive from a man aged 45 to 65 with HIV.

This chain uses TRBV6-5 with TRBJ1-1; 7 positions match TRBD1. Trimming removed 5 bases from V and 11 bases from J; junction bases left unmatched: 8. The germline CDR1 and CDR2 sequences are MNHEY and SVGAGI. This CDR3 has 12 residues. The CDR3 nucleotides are TGTGCCAGCAGTCGGATACAGGGGAAGGCTTTCTTT. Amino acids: CASSRIQGKAFF.

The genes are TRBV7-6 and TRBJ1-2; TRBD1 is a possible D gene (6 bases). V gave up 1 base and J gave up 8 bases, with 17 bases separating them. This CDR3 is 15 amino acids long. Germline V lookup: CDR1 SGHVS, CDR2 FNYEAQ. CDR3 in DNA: TGTGCCAGCAGCTTAGAGCACCCAGGGGATCACGGCTACACCTTC. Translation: CASSLEHPGDHGYTF. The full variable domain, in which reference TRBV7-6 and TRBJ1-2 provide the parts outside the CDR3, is GAGVSQSPRYKVTKRGQDVALRCDPISGHVSLYWYRQALGQGPEFLTYFNYEAQQDKSGLPNDRFSAERPEGSISTLTIQRTEQRDSAMYRCASSLEHPGDHGYTFGSGTRLTVV.

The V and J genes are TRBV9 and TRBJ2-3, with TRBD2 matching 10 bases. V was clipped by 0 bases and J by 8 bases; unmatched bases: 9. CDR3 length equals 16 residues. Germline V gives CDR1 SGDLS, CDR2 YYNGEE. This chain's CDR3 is CASSVEPSGGVGTQYF. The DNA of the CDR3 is TGTGCCAGCAGCGTAGAACCTAGCGGGGGCGTAGGTACGCAGTATTTT.

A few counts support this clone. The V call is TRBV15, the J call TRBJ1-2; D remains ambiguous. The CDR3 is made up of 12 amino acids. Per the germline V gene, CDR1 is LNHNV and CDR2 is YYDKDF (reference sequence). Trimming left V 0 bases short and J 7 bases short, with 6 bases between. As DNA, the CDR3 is TGTGCCACCAGCAGAGACCGTCTTGGCTACACCTTC. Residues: CATSRDRLGYTF. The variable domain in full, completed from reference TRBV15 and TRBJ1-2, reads DAMVIQNPRYQVTQFGKPVTLSCSQTLNHNVMYWYQQKSSQAPKLLFHYYDKDFNNEADTPDNFQSRRPNTSFCFLDIRSPGLGDTAMYLCATSRDRLGYTFGSGTRLTVV.

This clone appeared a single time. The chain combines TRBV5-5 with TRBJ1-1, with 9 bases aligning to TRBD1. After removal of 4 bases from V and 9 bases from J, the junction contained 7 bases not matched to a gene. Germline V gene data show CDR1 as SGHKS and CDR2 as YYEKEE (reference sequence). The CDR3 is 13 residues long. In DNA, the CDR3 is TGTGCCAGCAGCCACGGGACAGGGTTGCAAGCTTTCTTT. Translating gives CASSHGTGLQAFF.

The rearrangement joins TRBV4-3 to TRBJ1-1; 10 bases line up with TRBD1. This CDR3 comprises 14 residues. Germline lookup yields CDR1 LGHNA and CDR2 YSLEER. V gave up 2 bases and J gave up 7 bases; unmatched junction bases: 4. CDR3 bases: TGCGCCAGCAGCCAACGGACAGGGGGGATTGAAGCTTTCTTT. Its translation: CASSQRTGGIEAFF.

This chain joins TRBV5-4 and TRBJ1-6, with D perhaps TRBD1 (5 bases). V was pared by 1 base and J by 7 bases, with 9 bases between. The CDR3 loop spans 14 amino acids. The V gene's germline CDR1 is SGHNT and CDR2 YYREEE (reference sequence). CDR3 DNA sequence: TGTGCCAGCAGCTTGTACCAGGGCAATTCACCCCTCCACTTT. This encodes CASSLYQGNSPLHF.

The CDR3 region has the DNA TGTGCCAGCAGCTTAACCTCTGGGACACGCGAGCAGTACTTC. It yields the protein CASSLTSGTREQYF. J is TRBJ2-7 and V is TRBV7-2; D is perhaps TRBD1 (6 bases). Germline assignment: CDR1 SGHTA and CDR2 FQGNSA. The CDR3 has 14 amino acids. V was shortened by 2 bases and J by 6 bases, with 14 bases between the two germline ends.

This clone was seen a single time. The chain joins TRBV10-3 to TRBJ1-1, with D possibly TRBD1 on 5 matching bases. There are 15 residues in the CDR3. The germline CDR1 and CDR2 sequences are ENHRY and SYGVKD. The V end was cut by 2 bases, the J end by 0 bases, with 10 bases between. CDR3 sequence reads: CAISEVGGVNTEAFF. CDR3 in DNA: TGTGCCATCAGTGAGGTGGGGGGAGTGAACACTGAAGCTTTCTTT.

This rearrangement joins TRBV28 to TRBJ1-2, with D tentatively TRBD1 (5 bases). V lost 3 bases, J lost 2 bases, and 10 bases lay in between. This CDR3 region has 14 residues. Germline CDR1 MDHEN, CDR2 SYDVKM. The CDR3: CASSLGTANYGYTF. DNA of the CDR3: TGTGCCAGCAGTTTGGGGACGGCCAACTATGGCTACACCTTC.

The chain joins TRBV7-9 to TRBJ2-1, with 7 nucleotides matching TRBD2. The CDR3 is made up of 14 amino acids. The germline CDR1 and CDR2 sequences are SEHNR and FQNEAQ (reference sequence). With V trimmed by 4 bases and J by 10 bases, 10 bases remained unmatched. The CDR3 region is CASSSVGGSREQFF. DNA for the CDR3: TGTGCCAGCAGCTCGGTGGGGGGGTCTCGAGAGCAGTTCTTC.

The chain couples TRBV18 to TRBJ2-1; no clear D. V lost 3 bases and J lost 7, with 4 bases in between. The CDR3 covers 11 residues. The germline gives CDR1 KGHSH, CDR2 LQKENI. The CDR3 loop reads CASSPENEQFF. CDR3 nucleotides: TGTGCCAGCTCACCGGAGAATGAGCAGTTCTTC.

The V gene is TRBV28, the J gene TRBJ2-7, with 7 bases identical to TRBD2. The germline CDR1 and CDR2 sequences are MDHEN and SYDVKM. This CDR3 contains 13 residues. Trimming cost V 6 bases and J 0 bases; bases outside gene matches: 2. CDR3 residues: CASSGGSSYEQYF. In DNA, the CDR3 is TGTGCCAGCAGCGGGGGGAGCTCCTACGAGCAGTACTTC. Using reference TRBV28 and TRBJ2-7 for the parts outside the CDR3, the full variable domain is DVKVTQSSRYLVKRTGEKVFLECVQDMDHENMFWYRQDPGLGLRLIYFSYDVKMKEKGDIPEGYSVSREKKERFSLILESASTNQTSMYLCASSGGSSYEQYFGPGTRLTVT.

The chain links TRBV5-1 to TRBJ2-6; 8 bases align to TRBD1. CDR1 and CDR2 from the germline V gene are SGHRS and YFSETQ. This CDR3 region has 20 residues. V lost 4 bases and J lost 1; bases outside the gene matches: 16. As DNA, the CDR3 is TGCGCCAGCAGCCCTCAGGGGGCGTCTAGGGTTTCTTCTGGGGCCAACGTCCTGACTTTC. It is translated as CASSPQGASRVSSGANVLTF. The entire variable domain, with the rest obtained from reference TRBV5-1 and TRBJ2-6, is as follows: KAGVTQTPRYLIKTRGQQVTLSCSPISGHRSVSWYQQTPGQGLQFLFEYFSETQRNKGNFPGRFSGRQFSNSRSEMNVSTLELGDSALYLCASSPQGASRVSSGANVLTFGAGSRLTVL.

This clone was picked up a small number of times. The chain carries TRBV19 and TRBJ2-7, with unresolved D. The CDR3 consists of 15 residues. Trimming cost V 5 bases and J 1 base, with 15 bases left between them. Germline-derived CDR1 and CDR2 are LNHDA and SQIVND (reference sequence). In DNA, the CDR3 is TGTGCCAGTAGTCCAGACAACAGCCCTTCCTACGAGCAGTACTTC. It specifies CASSPDNSPSYEQYF.

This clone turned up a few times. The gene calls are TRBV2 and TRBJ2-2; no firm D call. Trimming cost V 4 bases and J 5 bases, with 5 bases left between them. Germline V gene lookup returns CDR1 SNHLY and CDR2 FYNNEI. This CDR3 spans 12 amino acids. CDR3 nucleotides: TGTGCCAGCAGTGCCCCAACCGGGGAGCTGTTTTTT. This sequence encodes CASSAPTGELFF.

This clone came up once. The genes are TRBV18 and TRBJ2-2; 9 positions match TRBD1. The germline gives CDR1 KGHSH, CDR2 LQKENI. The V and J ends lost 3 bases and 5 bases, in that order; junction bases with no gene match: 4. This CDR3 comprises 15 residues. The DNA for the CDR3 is TGTGCCAGCTCACCGGGACAGGGTCGGACCGGGGAGCTGTTTTTT. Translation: CASSPGQGRTGELFF.

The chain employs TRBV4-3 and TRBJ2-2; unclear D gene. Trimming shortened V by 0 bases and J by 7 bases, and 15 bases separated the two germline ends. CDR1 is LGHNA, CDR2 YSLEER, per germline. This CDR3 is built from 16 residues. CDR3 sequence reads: CASSQDLSLRYGELFF. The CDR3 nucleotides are TGCGCCAGCAGCCAAGATCTATCTCTGCGGTACGGGGAGCTGTTTTTT.

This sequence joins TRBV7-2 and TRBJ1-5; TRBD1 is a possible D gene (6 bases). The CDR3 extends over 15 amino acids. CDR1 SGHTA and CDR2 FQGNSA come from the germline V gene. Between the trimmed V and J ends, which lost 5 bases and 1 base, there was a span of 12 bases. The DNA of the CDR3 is TGTGCCAGCAGCGACCAGACAGGAAGCAATCAGCCCCAGCATTTT. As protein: CASSDQTGSNQPQHF. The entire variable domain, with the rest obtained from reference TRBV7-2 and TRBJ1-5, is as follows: GAGVSQSPSNKVTEKGKDVELRCDPISGHTALYWYRQSLGQGLEFLIYFQGNSAPDKSGLPSDRFSAERTGGSVSTLTIQRTQQEDSAVYLCASSDQTGSNQPQHFGDGTRLSIL.

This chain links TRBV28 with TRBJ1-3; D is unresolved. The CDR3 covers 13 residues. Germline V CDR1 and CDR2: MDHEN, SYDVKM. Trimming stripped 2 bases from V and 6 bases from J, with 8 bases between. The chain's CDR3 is CASSLHAVNTIYF. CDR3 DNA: TGTGCCAGCAGTTTACACGCGGTAAACACCATATATTTT.

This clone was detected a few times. CDR3 sequence (DNA): TGCGCCAGCAGCCAAGTCGCAGGGGGCAATCAGCCCCAGCATTTT. Translation: CASSQVAGGNQPQHF. The rearrangement joins TRBV4-1 to TRBJ1-5; D perhaps matches TRBD1 (6 bases). The germline V gene encodes CDR1 MGHRA and CDR2 YSYEKL. V lost 1 base to trimming and J lost 2 bases, with 9 bases between them. The CDR3 extends over 15 amino acids.

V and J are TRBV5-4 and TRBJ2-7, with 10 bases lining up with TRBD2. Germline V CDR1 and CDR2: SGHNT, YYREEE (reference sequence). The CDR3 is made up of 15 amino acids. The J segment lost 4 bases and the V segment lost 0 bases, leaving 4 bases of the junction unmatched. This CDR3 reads CASSLEAGGVYEQYF. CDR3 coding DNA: TGTGCCAGCAGCTTGGAAGCGGGGGGGGTGTACGAGCAGTACTTC.

The CDR3 DNA is TGTGCCAGCAGTTTTCAAGGGGTGGGCACTGAAGCTTTCTTT. Its protein is CASSFQGVGTEAFF. The chain links TRBV27 to TRBJ1-1; D might be TRBD1 (5 bases). CDR1 is MNHEY, CDR2 SMNVEV, per germline (reference sequence). Trimming left V 3 bases short and J 4 bases short, with 12 bases between. The length of the CDR3 is 14 residues.